The clone carrying this TCR beta chain was detected many times. One entry per CDR3 protein, called by TCRdb with MiXCR from the 5' RACE reads. Here the sample spans 600,000 to 700,000 distinct CDR3 sequences, around 20% being singletons. V dropped 6 bases and J dropped 1 base, with 6 bases sitting between them. Germline CDR1 and CDR2: MNHNY and SVGAGI (reference sequence). The CDR3 totals 12 residues. The data were taken from a study of identical twins. These same data were also listed under a study on T cells expressing NK-cell markers. According to that study: The dominant NKG2C+ clonotypes represented about 1.0-8% of CD8+ T cells in 6 or 7 donors.

The V call is TRBV6-6, the J call TRBJ2-5, with D hard to call. The specimen was PBMCs. The origin of this receptor is a woman under 30 in good health. CDR3 DNA sequence: TGTGCCAGCAGCCCCGGCCAAGAGACCCAGTACTTC. It translates to CASSPGQETQYF.